This T cell receptor beta chain emerged from a study of T-cell memory formation after mild COVID-19. In this sample, this clonotype turned up a few times. Its specificity is unknown. Study-wide results and limits: Some SARS-CoV-2-responding clones were already detected in memory before infection.

TCRdb fed the 5' RACE reads into MiXCR, producing one record per CDR3 protein. Here the sample spans approximately 300,000 distinct CDR3 sequences, around 8% being singletons. Sequenced sample: PBMCs or a T cell subset sorted from them (not recorded which). This TCR was recovered from a man younger than 30 who had mild COVID-19 (a few samples of this study predate the infection). Cell type and time point are not known.

The CDR3 DNA is TGTGCCAGCAGCTTAACCGCAGTACAGGGCCGGGAGCTGTTTTTT. Residues: CASSLTAVQGRELFF. The genes are TRBV7-3 and TRBJ2-2; tentative D call: TRBD1 (6 bases). The germline gives CDR1 SGHTA, CDR2 FQGTGA. The length of the CDR3 is 15 residues. Between the trimmed V and J ends, which lost 0 bases and 9 bases, there was a span of 14 bases.